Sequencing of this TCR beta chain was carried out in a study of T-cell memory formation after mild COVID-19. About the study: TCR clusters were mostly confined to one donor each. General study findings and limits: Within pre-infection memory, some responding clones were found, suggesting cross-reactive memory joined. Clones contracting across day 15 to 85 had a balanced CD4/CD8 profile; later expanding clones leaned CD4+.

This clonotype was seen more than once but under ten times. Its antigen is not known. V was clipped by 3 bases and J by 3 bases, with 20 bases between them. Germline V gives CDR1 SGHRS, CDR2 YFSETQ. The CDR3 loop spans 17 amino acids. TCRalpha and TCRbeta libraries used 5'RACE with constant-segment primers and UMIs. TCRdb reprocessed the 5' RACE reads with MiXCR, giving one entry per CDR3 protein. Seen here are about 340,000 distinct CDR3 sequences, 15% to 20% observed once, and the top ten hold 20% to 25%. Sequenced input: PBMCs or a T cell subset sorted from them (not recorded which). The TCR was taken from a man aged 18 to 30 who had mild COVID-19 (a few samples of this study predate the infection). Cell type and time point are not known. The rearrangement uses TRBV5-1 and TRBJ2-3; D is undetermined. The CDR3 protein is CASSSIMHGSLTDTQYF. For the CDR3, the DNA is TGCGCCAGCAGCTCCATAATGCACGGATCCCTAACAGATACGCAGTATTTT.